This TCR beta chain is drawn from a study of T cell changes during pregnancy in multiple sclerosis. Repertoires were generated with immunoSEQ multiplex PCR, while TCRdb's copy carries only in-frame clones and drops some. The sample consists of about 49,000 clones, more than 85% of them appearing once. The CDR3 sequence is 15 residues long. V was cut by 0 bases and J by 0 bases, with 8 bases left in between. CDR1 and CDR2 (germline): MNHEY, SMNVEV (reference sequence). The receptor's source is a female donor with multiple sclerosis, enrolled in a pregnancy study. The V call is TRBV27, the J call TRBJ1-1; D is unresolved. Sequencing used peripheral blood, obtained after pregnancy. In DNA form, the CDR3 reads TGTGCCAGCAGTTTATCGGCCAGGATGAACACTGAAGCTTTCTTT. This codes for CASSLSARMNTEAFF.